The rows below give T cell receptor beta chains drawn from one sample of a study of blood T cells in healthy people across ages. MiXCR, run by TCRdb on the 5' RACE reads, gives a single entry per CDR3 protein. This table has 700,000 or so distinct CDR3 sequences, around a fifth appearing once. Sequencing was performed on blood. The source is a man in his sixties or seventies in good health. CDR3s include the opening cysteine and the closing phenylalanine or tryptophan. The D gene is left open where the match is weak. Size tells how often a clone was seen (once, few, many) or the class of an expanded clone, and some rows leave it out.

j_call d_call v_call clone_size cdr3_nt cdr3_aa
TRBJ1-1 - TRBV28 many TGTGCCAGCAGTGCCCACAGACCCCCTGAAGCTTTCTTT CASSAHRPPEAFF
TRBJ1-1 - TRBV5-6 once TGTGCCAGCAGCCGGACCGAGACGGGGAACACTGAAGCTTTCTTT CASSRTETGNTEAFF
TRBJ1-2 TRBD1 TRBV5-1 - TGCGCCAGCAGCGCTGGACAGGGCGTCTATGGCTACACCTTC CASSAGQGVYGYTF
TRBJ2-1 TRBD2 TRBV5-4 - TGTGCCAGCAAAGCGCTAGCGGGAGGCTATGAGCAGTTCTTC CASKALAGGYEQFF
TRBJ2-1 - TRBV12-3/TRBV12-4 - TGTGCCAGCAAGAGTGGGCAGACCATTGACAATGAGCAGTTCTTC CASKSGQTIDNEQFF
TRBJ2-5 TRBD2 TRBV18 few TGTGCCAGCTCAACTACTAGCGGCTCACAAGAGACCCAGTACTTC CASSTTSGSQETQYF
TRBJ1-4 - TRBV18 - TGTGCCAGCTCACAGGGTGGAGATGAAAAACTGTTTTTT CASSQGGDEKLFF
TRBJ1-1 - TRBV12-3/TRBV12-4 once TGTGCCAGCAGTCTCAGACTACAGGGGAACACTGAAGCTTTCTTT CASSLRLQGNTEAFF
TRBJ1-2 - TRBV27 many TGTGCCAGCGGTAATCCGACAGTCTATGGCTACACCTTC CASGNPTVYGYTF
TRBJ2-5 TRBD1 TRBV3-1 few TGTGCCAGCAGCCAAGATCGGACAGGGGGAGAGACCCAGTACTTC CASSQDRTGGETQYF
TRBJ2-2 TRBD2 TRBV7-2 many TGTGCCAGCAGCTTAGGCGGGGGGCTGAACACCGGGGAGCTGTTTTTT CASSLGGGLNTGELFF
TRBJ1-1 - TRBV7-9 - TGTGCCAGCAGCTTAGTTGCAGTTGGGAACACTGAAGCTTTCTTT CASSLVAVGNTEAFF
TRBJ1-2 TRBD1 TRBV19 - TGTGCCAGTAGTGACAGGGAAATTGGCTACACCTTC CASSDREIGYTF
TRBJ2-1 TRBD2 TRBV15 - TGTGCCACCAGCACCGGACTAGCGGGAGCGAATGAGCAGTTCTTC CATSTGLAGANEQFF
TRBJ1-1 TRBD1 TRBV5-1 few TGCGCCAGCAGCTTGAGCAGGGGGATCAGGGGTGAAGCTTTCTTT CASSLSRGIRGEAFF
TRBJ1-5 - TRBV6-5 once TGTGCCAGCAGTAGGGGTTCCCAGCATTTT CASSRGSQHF
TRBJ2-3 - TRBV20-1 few TGCAGTTCTCGAGCTAGCACAGATACGCAGTATTTT CSSRASTDTQYF
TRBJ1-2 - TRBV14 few TGTGCCAGCAGCCCACTGACAGCCTCTAACTATGGCTACACCTTC CASSPLTASNYGYTF
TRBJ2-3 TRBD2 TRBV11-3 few TGTGCCAGCAGCGCTCGGGAGGGGACAGATACGCAGTATTTT CASSAREGTDTQYF
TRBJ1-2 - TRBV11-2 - TGTGCCAGCAGCTCCCCGTGGCAGGGTGAAGGCTACACCTTC CASSSPWQGEGYTF
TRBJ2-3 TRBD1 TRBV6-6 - TGTGCCAGCAGTTACTCTCTGGCAGGGGGCGTAGGTGCAGATACGCAGTATTTT CASSYSLAGGVGADTQYF
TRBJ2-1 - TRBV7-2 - TGTGCCAGCAGCTTAGATTGGCGGGGAAACTACAATGAGCAGTTCTTC CASSLDWRGNYNEQFF
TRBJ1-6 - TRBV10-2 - TGCGCCAGCAGTGAGAGTGGGGGGGTAGGTTCACCCCTCCACTTT CASSESGGVGSPLHF
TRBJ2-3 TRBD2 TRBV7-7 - TGTGCCAGCAGCAGCGGGGGGGGAGATACGCAGTATTTT CASSSGGGDTQYF
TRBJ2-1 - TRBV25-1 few TGTGCCAGCAGTGCAAGCTGGGCAGGGCCCTACAATGAGCAGTTCTTC CASSASWAGPYNEQFF
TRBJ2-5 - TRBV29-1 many TGCAGCGTTGAATCGGGTCGGGGGGCAGAAGAGACCCAGTACTTC CSVESGRGAEETQYF
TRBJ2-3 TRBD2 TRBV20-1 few TGCAGTGCTACCGGGACTAGTGCTTTCCGAAGCACAGATACGCAGTATTTT CSATGTSAFRSTDTQYF
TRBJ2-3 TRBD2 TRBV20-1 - TGCAGTGCTAGAGCTAGCGGGAGACCCCAGGGAGATACGCAGTATTTT CSARASGRPQGDTQYF
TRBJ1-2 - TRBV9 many TGTGCCAGCAGCGCCAATCAGGCGCGATATGGCTACACCTTC CASSANQARYGYTF
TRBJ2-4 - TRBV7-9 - TGTGCCAGCAGCTTAGCGGCAGGGAAGGAGACCGGCAAAAACATTCGGTACTTC CASSLAAGKETGKNIRYF
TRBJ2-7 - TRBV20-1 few TGCAGTGCTCCCGGGATCCCATTTCACGAGCAGTACTTC CSAPGIPFHEQYF
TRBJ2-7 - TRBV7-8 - TGTGCCAGCAGCTTACCTCTAGACAGGCCCCACGAGCAGTACTTC CASSLPLDRPHEQYF
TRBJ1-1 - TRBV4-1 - TGCGCCAGCAGCCAAGAAGGGGCCCAGACTGAAGCTTTCTTT CASSQEGAQTEAFF
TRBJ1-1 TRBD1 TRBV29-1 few TGCAGCGTTGAAGGTCCAGGGGGCACTGAAGCTTTCTTT CSVEGPGGTEAFF
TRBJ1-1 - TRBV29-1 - TGCAGCGTTGGACGGGGGGTGAACACTGAAGCTTTCTTT CSVGRGVNTEAFF
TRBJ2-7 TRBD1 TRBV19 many TGTGCCAGCAGCCGCGACAGGGACTACGAGCAGTACTTC CASSRDRDYEQYF
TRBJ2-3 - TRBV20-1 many TGCAGTGCTAGAGATCAGTTCGGGGCGGCAGATACGCAGTATTTT CSARDQFGAADTQYF
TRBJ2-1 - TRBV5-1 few TGCGCCAGCAGCTTATTTGATGGGGAGCAGTTCTTC CASSLFDGEQFF
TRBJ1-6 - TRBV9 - TGTGCCAGCAGCGTAGGAGGGAATAATTCACCCCTCCACTTT CASSVGGNNSPLHF
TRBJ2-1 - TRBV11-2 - TGTGCCAGCAGCCCTCGTCTACCCTACAATGAGCAGTTCTTC CASSPRLPYNEQFF
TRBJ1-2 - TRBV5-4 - TGTGCCAGCAGCATGAGAAGGGTTCTTGATGGCTACACCTTC CASSMRRVLDGYTF
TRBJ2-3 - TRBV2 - TGTGCCAGCAGCACAGGGTCAGATACGCAGTATTTT CASSTGSDTQYF
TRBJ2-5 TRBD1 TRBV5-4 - TGTGCCAGCAGCTTGGCGTGGGACAGGGGAGAGACCCAGTACTTC CASSLAWDRGETQYF
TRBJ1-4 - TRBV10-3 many TGTGCCATCAGTGAGTCGGGCATCGGAACAACTAATGAAAAACTGTTTTTT CAISESGIGTTNEKLFF
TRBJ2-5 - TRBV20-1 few TGCAGTGCTAGAGATTCGGTTGGGGAGACCCAGTACTTC CSARDSVGETQYF
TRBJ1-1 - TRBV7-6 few TGTGCCAGCAGCTTAGTTGAGACCAGTGAAGCTTTCTTT CASSLVETSEAFF
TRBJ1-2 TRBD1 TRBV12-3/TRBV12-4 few TGTGCCAGCAGTTCGCTGGGACAGTATTATGGCTACACCTTC CASSSLGQYYGYTF
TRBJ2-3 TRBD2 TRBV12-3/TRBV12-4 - TGTGCCAGCAGTTTACACGGGGGGGTAGATACGCAGTATTTT CASSLHGGVDTQYF
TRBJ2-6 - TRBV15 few TGTGCCACCAGCAGAGGACAGGCTGGGGCCAACGTCCTGACTTTC CATSRGQAGANVLTF
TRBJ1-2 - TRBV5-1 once TGCGCCAGCAGCCGGAGATCTGGGACAATTGATTCTGGCTACACCTTC CASSRRSGTIDSGYTF
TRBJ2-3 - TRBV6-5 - TGTGCCAGCAGTCCCCCAGGGGGGCCGAGCACAGATACGCAGTATTTT CASSPPGGPSTDTQYF
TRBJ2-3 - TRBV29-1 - TGCAGCGTTGCCGAGGGGTACACAGATACGCAGTATTTT CSVAEGYTDTQYF
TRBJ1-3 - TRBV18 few TGTGCCATCCAAGGGTCCGGGTCTGGAAACACCATATATTTT CAIQGSGSGNTIYF